Sequencing of this TCR beta chain was carried out in a study of blood T cell repertoires in COVID-19. Study details: From the United States, Italy and Spain came samples of acute and convalescent COVID-19.

Germline CDR1 and CDR2: SEHNR and FQNEAQ (reference sequence). The ends were cut back, 5 bases at V and 5 bases at J, with 13 bases in the middle. There are 15 residues in the CDR3. Sequenced by immunoSEQ multiplex PCR; TCRdb stores in-frame clones only, minus some. This sample has around 32,000 clones, with over 90% found just once. The origin of this receptor is a male donor with active COVID-19. The sample taken for sequencing was peripheral blood. V is TRBV7-9 and J is TRBJ1-6; D ambiguous. CDR3 nucleotide sequence: TGTGCCAGCAGCCCAATTGAGGGCCATAATTCACCCCTCCACTTT. Its protein product is CASSPIEGHNSPLHF.